This T cell receptor (beta chain) was obtained from a study of blood T cell repertoires in COVID-19. Study information: COVID-19 samples from acute and convalescent phases originated in the United States, Italy and Spain.

Germline trimming cut 4 bases from V and 2 bases from J; bases unmatched to any gene: 11. Germline CDR1 is SGDLS and CDR2 is YYNGEE. There are 17 residues in the CDR3. Original data processing: By means of reference gene primer amplification, nucleated cell counts were estimated. Repertoires were generated with immunoSEQ multiplex PCR, while TCRdb's copy carries only in-frame clones and drops some. V and J calls and clone size are copied from that table; D and trimming were computed from the DNA. Among around 120,000 clones, 88% were seen once, and the ten largest hold around 0.81%. The sequencing sample was made of peripheral blood. This sequence joins TRBV9 and TRBJ2-1, with TRBD2 identical over 8 bases. The sequence came from a woman aged 45-65 years with active or convalescent COVID-19. In DNA, the CDR3 is TGTGCCAGCAGCCCCAACCCCGGGACTAGGGCCTACAATGAGCAGTTCTTC. Its translation is CASSPNPGTRAYNEQFF.